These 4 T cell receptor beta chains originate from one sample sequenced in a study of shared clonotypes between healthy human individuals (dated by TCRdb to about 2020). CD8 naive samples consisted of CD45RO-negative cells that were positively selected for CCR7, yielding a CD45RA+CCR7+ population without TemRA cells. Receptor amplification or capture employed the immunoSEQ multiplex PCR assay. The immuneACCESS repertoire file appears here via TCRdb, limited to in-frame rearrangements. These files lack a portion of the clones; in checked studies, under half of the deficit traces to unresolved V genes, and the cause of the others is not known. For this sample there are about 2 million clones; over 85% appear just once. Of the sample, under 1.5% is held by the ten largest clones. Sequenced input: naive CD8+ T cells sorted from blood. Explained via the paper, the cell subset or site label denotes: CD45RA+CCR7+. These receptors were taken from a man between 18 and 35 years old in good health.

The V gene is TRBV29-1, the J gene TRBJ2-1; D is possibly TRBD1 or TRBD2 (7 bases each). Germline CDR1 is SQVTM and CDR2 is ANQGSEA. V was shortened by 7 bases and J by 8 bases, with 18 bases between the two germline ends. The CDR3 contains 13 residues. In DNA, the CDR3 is TGCAGCGCCGAGGGGCAGGGGGGGTATGAGCAGTTCTTC. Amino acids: CSAEGQGGYEQFF.

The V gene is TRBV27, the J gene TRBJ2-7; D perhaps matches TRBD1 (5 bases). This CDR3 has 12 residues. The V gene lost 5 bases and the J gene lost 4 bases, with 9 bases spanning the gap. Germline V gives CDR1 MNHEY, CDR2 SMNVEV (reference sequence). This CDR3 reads CASSEQGYEQYF. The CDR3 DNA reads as TGTGCCAGCAGTGAGCAGGGTTACGAGCAGTACTTC.

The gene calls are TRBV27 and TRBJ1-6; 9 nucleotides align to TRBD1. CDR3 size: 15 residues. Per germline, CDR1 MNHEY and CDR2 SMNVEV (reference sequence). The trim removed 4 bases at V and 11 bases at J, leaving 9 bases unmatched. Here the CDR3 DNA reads TGTGCCAGCAGTTCCGCAATTGGACAGGGGCCACCCCTCCACTTT. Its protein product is CASSSAIGQGPPLHF.

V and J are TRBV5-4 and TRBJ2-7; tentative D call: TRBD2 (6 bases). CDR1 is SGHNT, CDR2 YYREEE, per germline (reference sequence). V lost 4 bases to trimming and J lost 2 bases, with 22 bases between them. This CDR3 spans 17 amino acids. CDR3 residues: CASSATHPSELTYEQYF. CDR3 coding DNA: TGTGCCAGCAGCGCCACCCATCCTAGCGAACTCACCTACGAGCAGTACTTC.